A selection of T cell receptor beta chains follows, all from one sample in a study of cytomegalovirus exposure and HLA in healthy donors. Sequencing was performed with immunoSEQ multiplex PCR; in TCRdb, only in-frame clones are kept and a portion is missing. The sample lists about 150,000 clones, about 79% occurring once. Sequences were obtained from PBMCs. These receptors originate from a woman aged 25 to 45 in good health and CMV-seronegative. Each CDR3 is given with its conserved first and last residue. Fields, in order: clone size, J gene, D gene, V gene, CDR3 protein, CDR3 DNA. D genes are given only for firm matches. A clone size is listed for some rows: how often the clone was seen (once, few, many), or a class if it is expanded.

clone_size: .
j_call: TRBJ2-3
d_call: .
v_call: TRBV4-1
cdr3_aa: CASSQGRTDTQYF
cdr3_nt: TGCGCCAGCAGCCAAGGTAGAACAGATACGCAGTATTTT

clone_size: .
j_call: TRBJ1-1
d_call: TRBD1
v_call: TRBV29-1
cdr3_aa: CSVRTGVTEAFF
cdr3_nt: TGCAGCGTCAGGACAGGGGTCACTGAAGCTTTCTTT

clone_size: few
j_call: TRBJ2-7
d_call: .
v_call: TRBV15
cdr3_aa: CATSLPGLAAYEQYF
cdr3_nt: TGTGCCACCAGCTTACCGGGACTCGCCGCCTACGAGCAGTACTTC

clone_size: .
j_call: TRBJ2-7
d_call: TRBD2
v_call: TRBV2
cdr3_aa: CASRLAGGLSSYEQYF
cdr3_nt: TGTGCCAGCCGACTAGCGGGGGGCCTTTCTTCCTACGAGCAGTACTTC

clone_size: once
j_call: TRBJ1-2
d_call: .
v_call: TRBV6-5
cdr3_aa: CASSLENFYGYTF
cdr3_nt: TGTGCCAGCAGCTTAGAGAACTTCTATGGCTACACCTTC

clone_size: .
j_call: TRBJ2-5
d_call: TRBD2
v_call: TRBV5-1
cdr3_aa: CASSPSGGARETQYF
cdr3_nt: TGCGCCAGCAGCCCTAGCGGGGGGGCCCGGGAGACCCAGTACTTC

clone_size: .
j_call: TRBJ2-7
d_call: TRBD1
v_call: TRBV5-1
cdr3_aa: CASSLDLGTETYEQYF
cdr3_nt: TGCGCCAGCAGCTTGGACCTGGGGACAGAGACCTACGAGCAGTACTTC

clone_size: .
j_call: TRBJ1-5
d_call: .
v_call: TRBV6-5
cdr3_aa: CATHEAFGNQPQHF
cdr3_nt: TGTGCCACCCACGAAGCCTTTGGCAATCAGCCCCAGCATTTT

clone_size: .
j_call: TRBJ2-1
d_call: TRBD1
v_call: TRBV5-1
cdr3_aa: CASSLQGRTYNEQFF
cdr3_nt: TGCGCCAGCAGTTTACAGGGGAGAACCTACAATGAGCAGTTCTTC

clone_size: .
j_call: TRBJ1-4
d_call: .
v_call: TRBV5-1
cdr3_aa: CASKAGDNEKLFF
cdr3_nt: TGCGCCAGCAAGGCAGGGGATAATGAAAAACTGTTTTTT

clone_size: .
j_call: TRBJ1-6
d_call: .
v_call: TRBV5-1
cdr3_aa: CASSLAGYSPLHF
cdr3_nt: TGCGCCAGCAGCTTAGCAGGATATTCACCCCTCCACTTT

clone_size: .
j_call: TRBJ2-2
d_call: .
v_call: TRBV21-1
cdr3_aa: CASLGGTMNTGELFF
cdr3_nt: TGTGCCAGCTTAGGGGGAACCATGAACACCGGGGAGCTGTTTTTT

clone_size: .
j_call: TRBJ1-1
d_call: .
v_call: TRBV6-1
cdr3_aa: CASSIMDIGKTEAFF
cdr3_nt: TGTGCCAGCAGCATCATGGACATTGGGAAAACTGAAGCTTTCTTT

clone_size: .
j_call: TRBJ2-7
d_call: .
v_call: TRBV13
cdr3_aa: CASSPIQVTEQYF
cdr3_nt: TGTGCCAGCAGCCCCATACAGGTGACCGAGCAGTACTTC

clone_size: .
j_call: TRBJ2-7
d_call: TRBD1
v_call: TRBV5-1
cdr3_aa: CASSSGGSSSYEQYF
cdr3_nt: TGCGCCAGCAGCTCAGGGGGCTCTAGCTCCTACGAGCAGTACTTC

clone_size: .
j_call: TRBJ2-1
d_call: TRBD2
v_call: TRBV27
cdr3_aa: CASSFRLSGVTHNEQFF
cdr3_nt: TGTGCCAGCAGTTTCCGGCTTAGCGGGGTAACCCACAATGAGCAGTTCTTC

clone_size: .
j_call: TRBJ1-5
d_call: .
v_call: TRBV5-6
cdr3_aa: CASSLATRNQPQHF
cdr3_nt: TGTGCCAGCAGCTTGGCAACCCGGAATCAGCCCCAGCATTTT

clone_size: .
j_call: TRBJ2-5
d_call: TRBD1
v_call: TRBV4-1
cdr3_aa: CASSPNNWYRGYETQYF
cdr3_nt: TGCGCCAGCAGCCCGAATAACTGGTACAGGGGTTACGAGACCCAGTACTTC

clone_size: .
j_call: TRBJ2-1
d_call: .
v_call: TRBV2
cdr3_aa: CASTQSYNEQFF
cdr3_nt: TGTGCCAGCACACAGTCCTACAATGAGCAGTTCTTC

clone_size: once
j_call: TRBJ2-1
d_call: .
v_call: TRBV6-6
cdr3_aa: CASSYSKGQGTNEQFF
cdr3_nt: TGTGCCAGCAGTTACTCGAAGGGGCAGGGCACCAATGAGCAGTTCTTC

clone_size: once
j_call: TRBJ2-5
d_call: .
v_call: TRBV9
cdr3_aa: CASSTRGETQYF
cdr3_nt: TGTGCCAGCAGCACCCGCGGCGAGACCCAGTACTTC

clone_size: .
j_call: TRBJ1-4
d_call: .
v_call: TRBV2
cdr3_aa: CASTSGTPNEKLFF
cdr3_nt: TGTGCCAGCACGTCCGGGACACCGAATGAAAAACTGTTTTTT

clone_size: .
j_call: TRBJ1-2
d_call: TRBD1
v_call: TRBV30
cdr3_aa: CAWGQGMGYGYTF
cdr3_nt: TGTGCCTGGGGACAGGGGATGGGCTATGGCTACACCTTC

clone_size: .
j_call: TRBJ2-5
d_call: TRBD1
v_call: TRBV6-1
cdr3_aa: CASRRDRVQETQYF
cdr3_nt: TGTGCCAGCAGGAGGGACAGGGTACAAGAGACCCAGTACTTC

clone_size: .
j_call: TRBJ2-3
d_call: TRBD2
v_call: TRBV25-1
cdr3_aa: CASAFRGADTQYF
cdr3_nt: TGTGCCAGCGCCTTTCGGGGGGCAGATACGCAGTATTTT

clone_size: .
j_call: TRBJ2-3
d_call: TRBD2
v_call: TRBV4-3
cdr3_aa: CASSQGFRGVSTDTQYF
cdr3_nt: TGCGCCAGCAGCCAAGGGTTTCGGGGGGTGAGCACAGATACGCAGTATTTT

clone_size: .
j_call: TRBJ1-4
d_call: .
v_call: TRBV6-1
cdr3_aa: CASGTGPSMFF
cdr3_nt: TGTGCCAGCGGCACAGGCCCGAGTATGTTTTTT

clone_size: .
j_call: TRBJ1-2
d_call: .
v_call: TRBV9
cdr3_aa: CASSARGDLTDYGYTF
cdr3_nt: TGTGCCAGCAGCGCCAGGGGAGACCTGACTGACTATGGCTACACCTTC

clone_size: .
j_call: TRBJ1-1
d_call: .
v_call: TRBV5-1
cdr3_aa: CASSLDNPNTEAFF
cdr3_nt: TGCGCCAGCAGCTTGGACAATCCGAACACTGAAGCTTTCTTT

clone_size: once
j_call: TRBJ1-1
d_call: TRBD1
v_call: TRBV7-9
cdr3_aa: CASSSAPGQGLNTEAFF
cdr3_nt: TGTGCCAGCAGCTCCGCCCCGGGACAGGGGCTAAACACTGAAGCTTTCTTT

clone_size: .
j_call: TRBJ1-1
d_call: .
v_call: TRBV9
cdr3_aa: CASSPSSLNTEAFF
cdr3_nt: TGTGCCAGCAGCCCGAGCTCCTTGAACACTGAAGCTTTCTTT

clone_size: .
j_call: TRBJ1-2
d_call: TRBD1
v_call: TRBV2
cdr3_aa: CASGRQGASYGYTF
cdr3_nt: TGTGCCAGCGGGAGACAGGGGGCTAGCTATGGCTACACCTTC

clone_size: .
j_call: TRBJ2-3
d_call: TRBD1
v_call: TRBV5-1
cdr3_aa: CASSLRTGWTDTQYF
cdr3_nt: TGCGCCAGCAGCTTGAGGACAGGGTGGACAGATACGCAGTATTTT

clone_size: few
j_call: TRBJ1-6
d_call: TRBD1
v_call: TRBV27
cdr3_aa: CASGTGISPLHF
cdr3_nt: TGTGCCAGCGGGACAGGGATTTCACCCCTCCACTTT

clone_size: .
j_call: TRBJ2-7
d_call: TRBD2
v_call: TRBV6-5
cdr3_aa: CASSSPGGTSSYEQYF
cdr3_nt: TGTGCCAGCAGTTCCCCCGGGGGGACCAGCTCCTACGAGCAGTACTTC

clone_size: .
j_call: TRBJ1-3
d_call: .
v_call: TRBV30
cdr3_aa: CAWKRQGLAGNTIYF
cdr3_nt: TGTGCCTGGAAGCGGCAGGGGCTGGCTGGAAACACCATATATTTT

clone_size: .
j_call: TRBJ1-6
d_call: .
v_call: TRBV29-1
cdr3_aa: CSVGRGKIDNSPLHF
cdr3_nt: TGCAGCGTTGGAAGAGGGAAAATCGATAATTCACCCCTCCACTTT

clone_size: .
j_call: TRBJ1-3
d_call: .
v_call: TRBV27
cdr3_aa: CASSLSMSSGNTIYF
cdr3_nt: TGTGCCAGCAGTTTATCAATGAGCTCTGGAAACACCATATATTTT

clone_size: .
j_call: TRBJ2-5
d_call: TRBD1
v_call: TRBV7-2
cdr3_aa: CASSFNRGTRETQYF
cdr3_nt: TGTGCCAGCAGCTTTAACAGGGGAACTAGGGAGACCCAGTACTTC

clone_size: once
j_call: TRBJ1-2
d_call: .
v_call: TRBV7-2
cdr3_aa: CASSSGTPRNYGYTF
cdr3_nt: TGTGCCAGCAGCTCCGGGACACCAAGAAACTATGGCTACACCTTC

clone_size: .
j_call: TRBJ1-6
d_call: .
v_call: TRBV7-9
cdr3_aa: CASSLEGSPLHF
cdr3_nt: TGTGCCAGCAGCTTGGAGGGATCACCCCTCCACTTT

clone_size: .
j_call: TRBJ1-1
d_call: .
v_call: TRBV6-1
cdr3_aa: CASSRGIGTEAFF
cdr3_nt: TGTGCCAGCAGTAGGGGGATCGGAACTGAAGCTTTCTTT

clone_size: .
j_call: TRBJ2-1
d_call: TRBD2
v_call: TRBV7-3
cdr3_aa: CASGGSDEQFF
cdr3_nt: TGTGCCAGCGGCGGGAGTGATGAGCAGTTCTTC

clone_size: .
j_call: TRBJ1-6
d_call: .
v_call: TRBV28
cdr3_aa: CASSLSISYNSPLHF
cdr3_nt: TGTGCCAGCAGTTTATCTATTTCCTATAATTCACCCCTCCACTTT

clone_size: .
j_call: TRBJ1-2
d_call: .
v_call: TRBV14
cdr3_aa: CASSQDTYVGEGYGYTF
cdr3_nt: TGTGCCAGCAGCCAAGATACTTATGTCGGGGAAGGCTATGGCTACACCTTC

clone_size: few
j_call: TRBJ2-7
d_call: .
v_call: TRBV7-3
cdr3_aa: CASSLTVRATYEQYF
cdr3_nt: TGTGCCAGCAGCTTAACCGTCAGGGCTACCTACGAGCAGTACTTC